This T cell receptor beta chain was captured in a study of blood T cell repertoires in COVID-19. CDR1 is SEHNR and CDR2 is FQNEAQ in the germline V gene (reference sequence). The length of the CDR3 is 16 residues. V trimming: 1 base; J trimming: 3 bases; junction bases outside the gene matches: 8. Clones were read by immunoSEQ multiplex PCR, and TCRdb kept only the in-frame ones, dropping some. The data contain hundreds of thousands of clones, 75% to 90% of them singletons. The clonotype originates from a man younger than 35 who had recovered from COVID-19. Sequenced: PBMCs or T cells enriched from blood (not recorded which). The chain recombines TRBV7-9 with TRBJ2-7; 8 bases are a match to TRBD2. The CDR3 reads CASSLGAGVVSYEQYF. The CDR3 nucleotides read TGTGCCAGCAGCTTAGGAGCGGGAGTAGTGAGCTACGAGCAGTACTTC.